The source of this T cell receptor (beta chain) is a study of cytomegalovirus exposure and HLA in healthy donors. Study-level results: V- and J-gene trimming of TCR beta was linked (in a later analysis) to a missense DCLRE1C variant. Most of the TCR beta V segments (in an earlier analysis) were productive either about 87% or about 30% of the time. Altogether, some 170 TCR beta chains were recorded as cytomegalovirus-associated.

PCR involved 60 Vbeta and 13 Jbeta primers. Repertoires were generated with immunoSEQ multiplex PCR, while TCRdb's copy carries only in-frame clones and drops some. The table records roughly 70,000 clones, 75% to 90% of them present only once. On this clone: The antigen is not known.

The CDR3 sequence is 16 residues long. V was clipped by 8 bases and J by 0 bases, with 17 bases between them. Germline CDR1 MDHEN, CDR2 SYDVKM. Material for sequencing was PBMCs. This receptor was obtained from a woman aged 25 to 39 in good health and CMV-seropositive. V is TRBV28 and J is TRBJ2-1; no definite D call. Written as DNA, the CDR3 is TGTGCCAGCCGCCCTTGGGCCTTTTCCTCCTACAATGAGCAGTTCTTC. Its translation is CASRPWAFSSYNEQFF.